These 23 T cell receptor beta chains were all obtained from the same sample, sequenced in a study of shared clonotypes between healthy human individuals (dated by TCRdb to the early 2020s). For the CD8 naive samples, CD45RO-negative cells were positively selected for CCR7, yielding a CD45RA+CCR7+ population from which TemRA cells were excluded. Libraries were constructed by the immunoSEQ multiplex PCR assay. Not all clones reach the TCRdb copy of this immuneACCESS table, which keeps in-frame sequences only. Checked studies attribute under half of the gap to unresolved V genes and leave the rest unexplained. The sample yields approximately 740,000 clones; more than 85% were counted once. Nearly 25% of the sample is taken by the ten largest. Sequences were obtained from naive CD8+ T cells sorted from blood. The cell subset or site label corresponds to: CD45RA+CCR7+. The receptors shown here come from a man aged 25-45 years in good health.

The count of this clone is one. V and J are TRBV10-3 and TRBJ2-2; TRBD1 matches at 9 bases. Germline CDR1 and CDR2: ENHRY and SYGVKD. V lost 4 bases and J lost 0; bases outside the gene matches: 6. CDR3 length equals 17 residues. This CDR3 reads CAISVPTGGPNTGELFF. The CDR3, as DNA: TGTGCCATCAGTGTCCCTACAGGGGGCCCGAACACCGGGGAGCTGTTTTTT.

The J gene is TRBJ1-3, the V gene TRBV29-1; D gene ambiguous. This CDR3 comprises 15 residues. CDR1 SQVTM and CDR2 ANQGSEA come from the germline V gene. Trimming took 2 bases from V and 2 from J, leaving 13 bases between them. The CDR3 reads CSVEYGQEAGNTIYF. The DNA for the CDR3 is TGCAGCGTTGAATATGGTCAGGAGGCTGGAAACACCATATATTTT.

V is TRBV27 and J is TRBJ2-7; D is undetermined. Germline-derived CDR1 and CDR2 are MNHEY and SMNVEV (reference sequence). This CDR3 comprises 14 residues. V shed 3 bases and J shed 2 bases, with 11 bases lying between them. This chain's CDR3 is CASSFVTNPYEQYF. The CDR3 region has the DNA TGTGCCAGCAGTTTCGTGACAAACCCCTACGAGCAGTACTTC.

The chain joins TRBV27 to TRBJ2-7; 8 nucleotides align to TRBD2. The CDR3 loop spans 14 amino acids. CDR1 is MNHEY and CDR2 is SMNVEV in the germline V gene (reference sequence). The V gene end was trimmed by 5 bases and the J gene end by 3 bases; junction bases not matched to a gene: 6. CDR3 DNA: TGTGCCAGCAGTCGTAGCGGGACTATCTACGAGCAGTACTTC. Residues: CASSRSGTIYEQYF.

The CDR3 bases are TGTGCCAGCAGCTTGGGAGGACTAGCGGGAAGTAACTACAATGAGCAGTTCTTC. Translating it yields CASSLGGLAGSNYNEQFF. V gene TRBV5-5 combines with J gene TRBJ2-1; 12 bases align to TRBD2. Germline values: CDR1 SGHKS, CDR2 YYEKEE (reference sequence). The V segment lost 0 bases and the J segment 3 bases; nucleotides outside the gene matches: 7. The CDR3 runs 18 residues.

V is TRBV5-6 and J is TRBJ2-5; no clear D gene. The germline gives CDR1 SGHDT, CDR2 YYEEEE. V was clipped by 7 bases and J by 3 bases, with 4 bases between them. CDR3 length: 10 residues. For the CDR3, the DNA is TGTGCCAGCGGAGAAGAGACCCAGTACTTC. Its translation: CASGEETQYF.

This chain connects TRBV29-1 to TRBJ2-7; 12 bases align to TRBD1. The CDR3 is 15 residues long. The V and J ends lost 0 bases and 4 bases, in that order; junction bases with no gene match: 4. CDR1 SQVTM and CDR2 ANQGSEA come from the germline V gene. As DNA, the CDR3 is TGCAGCGTTGAAGAGGGACAGGGGGCGCCGTACGAGCAGTACTTC. It translates to CSVEEGQGAPYEQYF.

The CDR3 region is CATSRAPGLANQETQYF. The CDR3 DNA sequence: TGTGCCACCAGCAGAGCACCGGGACTAGCGAACCAAGAGACCCAGTACTTC. The rearrangement joins TRBV15 to TRBJ2-5; 10 positions agree with TRBD2. The CDR3 has 17 amino acids. The trim removed 1 base at V and 0 bases at J, leaving 5 bases unmatched. Germline V gene sequence: CDR1 LNHNV, CDR2 YYDKDF (reference sequence).

The gene calls are TRBV19 and TRBJ1-5; D not certain. V lost 1 base and J lost 0, with 4 bases in between. The CDR3 contains 14 residues. Germline CDR1 LNHDA, CDR2 SQIVND (reference sequence). CDR3 nucleotide sequence: TGTGCCAGTAGTATAGCACATAGCAATCAGCCCCAGCATTTT. It yields the protein CASSIAHSNQPQHF.

This sequence joins TRBV7-9 and TRBJ2-7, with D possibly matching TRBD2 (5 bases). Germline V gives CDR1 SEHNR, CDR2 FQNEAQ (reference sequence). V was pared by 5 bases and J by 0 bases, with 17 bases between. This CDR3 has 16 residues. The CDR3 sequence: CASSPVGSEGSYEQYF. As DNA, the CDR3 is TGTGCCAGCAGCCCCGTGGGCTCCGAGGGCTCCTACGAGCAGTACTTC. The full variable domain, its missing parts supplied by reference TRBV7-9 and TRBJ2-7, is DTGVSQNPRHKITKRGQNVTFRCDPISEHNRLYWYRQTLGQGPEFLTYFQNEAQLEKSRLLSDRFSAERPKGSFSTLEIQRTEQGDSAMYLCASSPVGSEGSYEQYFGPGTRLTVT.

This chain joins TRBV27 and TRBJ2-5; no reliable D call. This CDR3 is built from 13 residues. V was clipped by 4 bases and J by 1 base, with 7 bases between them. Germline V gene lookup returns CDR1 MNHEY and CDR2 SMNVEV (reference sequence). DNA of the CDR3: TGTGCCAGCAGTTATATTTCCCAAGAGACCCAGTACTTC. It yields the protein CASSYISQETQYF.

This chain uses TRBV5-1 with TRBJ2-1, with D uncertain. V was cut by 4 bases and J by 6 bases, with 8 bases left in between. Germline V gene lookup returns CDR1 SGHRS and CDR2 YFSETQ. The CDR3 extends over 12 amino acids. Written as DNA, the CDR3 is TGCGCCAGCAGCCGAACCGGCAATGAGCAGTTCTTC. This sequence encodes CASSRTGNEQFF. Full variable domain (outside the CDR3, taken from reference TRBV5-1 and TRBJ2-1): KAGVTQTPRYLIKTRGQQVTLSCSPISGHRSVSWYQQTPGQGLQFLFEYFSETQRNKGNFPGRFSGRQFSNSRSEMNVSTLELGDSALYLCASSRTGNEQFFGPGTRLTVL.

The gene calls are TRBV28 and TRBJ2-3; no clear D. This CDR3 has 11 residues. In germline, CDR1 is MDHEN, CDR2 SYDVKM. Trimming left V 6 bases short and J 4 bases short, with 5 bases between. CDR3 nucleotide sequence: TGTGCCAGCAGCATGGCAGATACGCAGTATTTT. Amino acid sequence: CASSMADTQYF.

The CDR3 region has the DNA TGTGCCAGCAGCCCCGGGATCGCTTCGGGGAATGAGCAGTTCTTC. This sequence encodes CASSPGIASGNEQFF. V and J are TRBV4-2 and TRBJ2-1; D may be TRBD2 (5 bases). V was pared by 4 bases and J by 7 bases, with 17 bases between. In germline, CDR1 is LGHNA, CDR2 YNFKEQ. CDR3 length: 15 amino acids.

The chain couples TRBV4-1 to TRBJ2-7; 8 bases align to TRBD2. Unmatched junction bases numbered 7, after V lost 2 bases and J lost 4 bases. Germline V gives CDR1 MGHRA, CDR2 YSYEKL. CDR3 length: 15 residues. CDR3 residues: CASSQPGLGVYEQYF. Here the CDR3 DNA reads TGCGCCAGCAGCCAACCGGGACTAGGAGTTTACGAGCAGTACTTC.

The chain has TRBV4-3 and TRBJ2-7; 11 bases line up with TRBD1. V shed 4 bases, J shed 6 bases, and the junction held 2 bases outside the gene matches. CDR1 LGHNA and CDR2 YSLEER come from the germline V gene. The CDR3 is 13 amino acids. This CDR3 is CASSPGTGGEQYF. The DNA of the CDR3 is TGCGCCAGCAGCCCGGGGACAGGGGGCGAGCAGTACTTC.

This clone was recorded only once. V gene TRBV2 combines with J gene TRBJ2-5, with D unclear. This CDR3 contains 10 residues. The V end lost 7 bases, the J end lost 7 bases, and 7 bases lay between the germline ends. Germline V gene lookup returns CDR1 SNHLY and CDR2 FYNNEI. The CDR3 DNA sequence: TGTGCCAGCAATGATGGGACCCAGTACTTC. This encodes CASNDGTQYF.

This chain connects TRBV7-9 to TRBJ2-7; D is undetermined. Germline V gene data show CDR1 as SEHNR and CDR2 as FQNEAQ (reference sequence). V was cut by 5 bases and J by 0 bases, with 8 bases left in between. The CDR3 is 13 residues long. DNA of the CDR3: TGTGCCAGCAGCCTCCCTGTCTCCTACGAGCAGTACTTC. Its protein product is CASSLPVSYEQYF.

The chain has TRBV6-1 and TRBJ2-7; D call uncertain. Trimming stripped 1 base from V and 4 bases from J, with 11 bases between. Looked up from germline, CDR1 is MNHNS and CDR2 is SASEGT. The CDR3 sequence is 14 residues long. The CDR3 loop reads CASSEVAGFYEQYF. DNA of the CDR3: TGTGCCAGCAGTGAAGTGGCAGGTTTTTACGAGCAGTACTTC.

The chain uses TRBV7-9 and TRBJ1-2, with D possibly TRBD1 on 5 matching bases. The germline V and J ends were trimmed by 5 bases and 3 bases, with 16 bases remaining between them. The CDR3 is made up of 15 amino acids. Germline V gene data show CDR1 as SEHNR and CDR2 as FQNEAQ (reference sequence). The CDR3 DNA reads TGTGCCAGCAGCCCCACTGGGGGTAATTACTATGGCTACACCTTC. This translates into CASSPTGGNYYGYTF.

Worth noting for this clone: At the DNA level, this CDR3 is encoded by other sequences in the same sample as well. The DNA for the CDR3 is TGTGCCAGCAGTTTGGACCGTCGGGGCTACACCTTC. Translating it yields CASSLDRRGYTF. The chain employs TRBV27 and TRBJ1-2; no clear D gene. This CDR3 contains 12 residues. Looked up from germline, CDR1 is MNHEY and CDR2 is SMNVEV (reference sequence). The V and J ends lost 3 bases and 8 bases respectively, with 10 bases between them.

The chain couples TRBV27 to TRBJ2-1, with D unclear. Germline lookup yields CDR1 MNHEY and CDR2 SMNVEV (reference sequence). Trimming left V 2 bases short and J 9 bases short, with 11 bases between. There are 13 residues in the CDR3. CDR3 loop: CASSLARLAEQFF. As DNA, the CDR3 is TGTGCCAGCAGTTTAGCACGGTTAGCTGAGCAGTTCTTC.

V gene TRBV5-5 combines with J gene TRBJ1-4, with D unclear. Per the germline V gene, CDR1 is SGHKS and CDR2 is YYEKEE (reference sequence). Deletions cut 0 bases from V and 7 bases from J, with 13 bases between. This CDR3 has 15 amino acids. In nucleotides, the CDR3 is TGTGCCAGCAGCTTGGTAGTGGCAGCCGCTGAAAAACTGTTTTTT. It is translated as CASSLVVAAAEKLFF.